The 17 T cell receptor beta chains given below trace back to one sample, sequenced in a study of blood T cells in healthy people across ages. A J-beta primer mix and a sample-barcoded 5' primer were used in a second PCR of about 7 to 12 cycles. Using its own MiXCR run on the 5' RACE reads, TCRdb lists one record per CDR3 protein. The profile covers more than 1.4 million distinct CDR3 sequences, with approximately 38% appearing a single time and roughly 8.2% taken by the ten largest. The sample consisted of blood. Receptors originate from a woman aged 18-30 years in good health.

This clonotype has only a few counts. The chain joins TRBV4-1 to TRBJ2-5; 7 positions agree with TRBD2. With 0 bases clipped from V and 5 bases from J, the junction kept 12 bases outside the gene matches. CDR3 length equals 17 residues. Germline CDR1 MGHRA, CDR2 YSYEKL. The chain's CDR3 is CASSQDEASGGSETQYF. Here the CDR3 DNA reads TGCGCCAGCAGCCAAGATGAAGCATCGGGAGGTTCGGAGACCCAGTACTTC.

Turning to this clonotype: A read error may be the cause here, since a much bigger clone is one base away. V is TRBV28 and J is TRBJ2-3; D is possibly TRBD1 or TRBD2 (5 bases each). Trimming shortened V by 4 bases and J by 4 bases, and 9 bases separated the two germline ends. Looked up from germline, CDR1 is MDHEN and CDR2 is SYDVKM. CDR3 size: 13 residues. This CDR3 is CASSSRGSDTQYF. CDR3 in DNA: TGTGCCAGCAGTTCCCGGGGCTCAGATACGCAGTATTTT.

This clonotype was counted between two and nine times. The genes are TRBV5-1 and TRBJ1-2, with TRBD1 identical over 7 bases. Germline V gene sequence: CDR1 SGHRS, CDR2 YFSETQ. Trimming removed 0 bases from V and 5 bases from J; junction bases left unmatched: 7. This CDR3 spans 15 amino acids. DNA for the CDR3: TGCGCCAGCAGCTTGGTTGACAGGGTGGAGTATGGCTACACCTTC. It specifies CASSLVDRVEYGYTF.

The V and J genes are TRBV4-1 and TRBJ1-5, with 9 bases identical to TRBD1. CDR3 size: 16 residues. Trimming removed 4 bases from V and 5 bases from J; junction bases left unmatched: 9. In germline, CDR1 is MGHRA, CDR2 YSYEKL. Here the CDR3 reads CASSRGRDRVDQPQHF. The DNA for the CDR3 is TGCGCCAGCAGCCGAGGGCGGGACAGGGTCGATCAGCCCCAGCATTTT.

CDR3 nucleotides: TGTGCCAGCAGCGCCCGGACTAGCGGCCTGAGCATTGAGATCTCCTACAATGAGCAGTTCTTC. Its protein product is CASSARTSGLSIEISYNEQFF. The genes are TRBV7-8 and TRBJ2-1, with 10 bases matching TRBD2. This CDR3 is built from 21 residues. Germline loops: CDR1 SGHVS, CDR2 FQNEAQ. Trimming removed 5 bases from V and 0 bases from J; junction bases left unmatched: 19.

The CDR3 sequence: CASSYSLTSGRSHEQFF. The CDR3, as DNA: TGTGCCAGCAGTTACTCATTGACTAGCGGGAGGTCGCATGAGCAGTTCTTC. The chain employs TRBV6-6 and TRBJ2-1; 13 nucleotides match TRBD2. The J segment lost 8 bases and the V segment lost 0 bases, leaving 7 bases of the junction unmatched. This CDR3 is 17 amino acids long. The germline V gene has CDR1 MNHNY and CDR2 SVGAGI (reference sequence).

Only a few counts were recorded for this clonotype. The V and J genes are TRBV6-6 and TRBJ2-3; TRBD2 matches 10 bases. J lost 6 bases, V lost 6 bases, and 9 bases had no gene match. Germline V gene sequence: CDR1 MNHNY, CDR2 SVGAGI (reference sequence). The CDR3 runs 15 residues. The CDR3 DNA reads TGTGCCAGCAGCTCTAGCGGGAGTACATTCGATACGCAGTATTTT. Amino acids: CASSSSGSTFDTQYF.

J is TRBJ1-6 and V is TRBV4-2; the D is unclear. This CDR3 region has 12 residues. The V and J ends lost 3 bases and 9 bases respectively, with 6 bases between them. Per germline, CDR1 LGHNA and CDR2 YNFKEQ. The CDR3 loop is CASSQNSSPLHF. The DNA for the CDR3 is TGTGCCAGCAGCCAGAATAGTTCACCCCTCCACTTT.

This clonotype has only a few counts. In nucleotides, the CDR3 is TGTGCCAGCAGTTTACTAGCGGGGGAAGGAGAGACCCAGTACTTC. It specifies CASSLLAGEGETQYF. The chain combines TRBV27 with TRBJ2-5; TRBD2 agrees at 10 bases. The germline gives CDR1 MNHEY, CDR2 SMNVEV (reference sequence). The CDR3 is 15 amino acids. J gave up 4 bases and V 2 bases, and 4 bases lay outside the gene matches.

There are a few counts of this clonotype. J is TRBJ2-7 and V is TRBV10-3; 8 bases map to TRBD2. V shed 8 bases, J shed 2 bases, and the junction held 8 bases outside the gene matches. Germline V CDR1 and CDR2: ENHRY, SYGVKD. The CDR3 sequence is 14 residues long. Here the CDR3 DNA reads TGTGCCATCTCCCCTAGCGGGCCGACCTACGAGCAGTACTTC. Amino acid sequence: CAISPSGPTYEQYF.

This clonotype has more than one count but fewer than ten. The chain employs TRBV7-9 and TRBJ1-2; D possibly corresponds to TRBD1 (6 bases). The CDR3 runs to 14 residues. Germline CDR1 and CDR2: SEHNR and FQNEAQ (reference sequence). Between the trimmed V and J ends, which lost 4 bases and 5 bases, there was a span of 14 bases. This CDR3 is CASSSRTVTYGYTF. The CDR3 nucleotides are TGTGCCAGCAGCTCGAGGACAGTAACGTATGGCTACACCTTC.

This clonotype was seen more than once but under ten times. The V call is TRBV14, the J call TRBJ2-7; D is possibly TRBD1 (6 bases). V shed 2 bases and J shed 6 bases, with 17 bases lying between them. This CDR3 has 15 residues. Germline V CDR1 and CDR2: SGHDN, FVKESK. The CDR3 region has the DNA TGTGCCAGCAGCCAACAACAGGGAATCCTCTCCGAGCAGTACTTC. It specifies CASSQQQGILSEQYF.

This clonotype has a single count. An end of the junction differs from the germline gene, which may be a read error. The chain has TRBV29-1 and TRBJ2-1, with D possibly matching TRBD2 (5 bases). Per the germline V gene, CDR1 is SQVTM and CDR2 is ANQGSEA. This CDR3 is built from 13 residues. CDR3: CSVLLADYNGQFF. DNA for the CDR3: TGCAGCGTTCTCCTAGCCGATTACAATGGGCAGTTCTTC.

Only a few counts were recorded for this clonotype. The chain has TRBV29-1 and TRBJ1-2; the D is unclear. V lost 4 bases and J 8 bases, leaving 14 bases between the germline ends. The CDR3 length is 12 residues. Germline CDR1 and CDR2: SQVTM and ANQGSEA. The DNA of the CDR3 is TGCAGCGTTGTCGGCTCATGGGAGGGCTACACCTTC. Its translation: CSVVGSWEGYTF.

This clonotype showed up just a few times. The V gene is TRBV2, the J gene TRBJ2-3, with a possible D match to TRBD1 (5 bases). The V end was cut by 9 bases, the J end by 4 bases, with 17 bases between. The V gene's germline CDR1 is SNHLY and CDR2 FYNNEI. CDR3 length: 14 amino acids. This CDR3 reads CASVTAQRSDTQYF. For the CDR3, the DNA is TGTGCCAGTGTGACAGCCCAGAGGTCAGATACGCAGTATTTT.

This chain joins TRBV6-1 and TRBJ2-7; D remains unclear. The V gene's germline CDR1 is MNHNS and CDR2 SASEGT. V was shortened by 2 bases and J by 0 bases, with 11 bases between the two germline ends. The length of the CDR3 is 15 residues. The chain's CDR3 is CASSERIGSSYEQYF. CDR3 nucleotides: TGTGCCAGCAGTGAAAGGATTGGGTCCTCCTACGAGCAGTACTTC.

V gene TRBV9 combines with J gene TRBJ1-1, with TRBD1 as a possible D gene (5 bases). Germline CDR1 reads SGDLS; CDR2 reads YYNGEE. V shed 0 bases and J shed 4 bases, with 13 bases lying between them. The CDR3 loop spans 15 amino acids. The CDR3 loop reads CASSVGGGVGTEAFF. CDR3 DNA sequence: TGTGCCAGCAGCGTAGGGGGGGGAGTTGGCACTGAAGCTTTCTTT. Using reference TRBV9 and TRBJ1-1 for the parts outside the CDR3, the full variable domain is DSGVTQTPKHLITATGQRVTLRCSPRSGDLSVYWYQQSLDQGLQFLIQYYNGEERAKGNILERFSAQQFPDLHSELNLSSLELGDSALYFCASSVGGGVGTEAFFGQGTRLTVV.